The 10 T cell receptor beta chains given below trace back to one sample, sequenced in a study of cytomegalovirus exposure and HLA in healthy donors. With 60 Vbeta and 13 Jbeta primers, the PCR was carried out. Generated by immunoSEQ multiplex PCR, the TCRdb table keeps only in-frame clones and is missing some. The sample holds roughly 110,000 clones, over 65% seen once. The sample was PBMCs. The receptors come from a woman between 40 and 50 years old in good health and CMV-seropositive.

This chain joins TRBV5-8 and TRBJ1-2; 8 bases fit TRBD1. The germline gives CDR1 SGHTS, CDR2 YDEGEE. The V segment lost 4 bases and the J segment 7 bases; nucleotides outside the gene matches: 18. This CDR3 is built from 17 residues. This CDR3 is CASSLYMTVGTGSGYTF. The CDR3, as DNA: TGTGCCAGCAGCCTGTACATGACTGTGGGGACAGGATCTGGCTACACCTTC.

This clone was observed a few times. CDR3 in DNA: TGCGCCAGCAGCCAAGGACAGAACAATCAGCCCCAGCATTTT. It is translated as CASSQGQNNQPQHF. V usage is TRBV4-1 and J usage is TRBJ1-5; D possibly corresponds to TRBD1 (5 bases). The CDR3 is 14 residues long. Trimming took off 1 base at V and 3 bases at J, with 7 bases between the two ends. Germline-derived CDR1 and CDR2 are MGHRA and YSYEKL.

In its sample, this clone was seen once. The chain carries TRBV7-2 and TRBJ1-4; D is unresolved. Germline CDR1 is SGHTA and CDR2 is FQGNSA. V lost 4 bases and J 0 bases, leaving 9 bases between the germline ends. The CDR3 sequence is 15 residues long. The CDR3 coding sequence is TGTGCCAGCAGCTCCCCTCGGGCAACTAATGAAAAACTGTTTTTT. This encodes CASSSPRATNEKLFF.

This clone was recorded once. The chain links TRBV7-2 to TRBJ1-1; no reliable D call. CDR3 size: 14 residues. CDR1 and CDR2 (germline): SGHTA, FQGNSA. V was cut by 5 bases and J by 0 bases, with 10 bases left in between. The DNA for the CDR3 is TGTGCCAGCAGCGGCAGACAATTGAACACTGAAGCTTTCTTT. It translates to CASSGRQLNTEAFF.

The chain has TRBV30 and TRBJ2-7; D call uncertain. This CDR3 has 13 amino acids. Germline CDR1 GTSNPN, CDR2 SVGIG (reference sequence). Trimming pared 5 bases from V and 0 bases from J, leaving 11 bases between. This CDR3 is CAWATSSSYEQYF. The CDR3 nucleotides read TGTGCCTGGGCCACGTCCAGCTCCTACGAGCAGTACTTC.

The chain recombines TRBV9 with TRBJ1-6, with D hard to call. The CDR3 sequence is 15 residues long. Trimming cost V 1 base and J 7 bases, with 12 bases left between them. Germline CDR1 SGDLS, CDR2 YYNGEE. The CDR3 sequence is CASSVLVGGNSPLHF. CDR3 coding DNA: TGTGCCAGCAGCGTATTAGTGGGAGGAAATTCACCCCTCCACTTT.

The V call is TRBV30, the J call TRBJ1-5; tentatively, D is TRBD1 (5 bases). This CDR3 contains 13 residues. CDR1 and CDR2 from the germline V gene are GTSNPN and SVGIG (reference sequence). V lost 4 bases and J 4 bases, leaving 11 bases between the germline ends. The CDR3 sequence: CAWTPGQNQPQHF. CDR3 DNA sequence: TGTGCCTGGACTCCAGGGCAGAATCAGCCCCAGCATTTT.

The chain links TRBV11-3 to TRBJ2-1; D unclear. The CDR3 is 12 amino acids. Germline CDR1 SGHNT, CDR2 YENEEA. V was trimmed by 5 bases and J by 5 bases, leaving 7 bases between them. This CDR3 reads CASSRRDNEQFF. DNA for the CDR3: TGTGCCAGCAGCCGCCGGGACAATGAGCAGTTCTTC.

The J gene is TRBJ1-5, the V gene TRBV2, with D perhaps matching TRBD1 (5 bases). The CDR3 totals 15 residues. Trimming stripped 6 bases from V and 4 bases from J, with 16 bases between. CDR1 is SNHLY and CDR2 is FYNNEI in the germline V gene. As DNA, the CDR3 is TGTGCCAGCAGCGTCCGGGGGACCTCAAATCAGCCCCAGCATTTT. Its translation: CASSVRGTSNQPQHF.

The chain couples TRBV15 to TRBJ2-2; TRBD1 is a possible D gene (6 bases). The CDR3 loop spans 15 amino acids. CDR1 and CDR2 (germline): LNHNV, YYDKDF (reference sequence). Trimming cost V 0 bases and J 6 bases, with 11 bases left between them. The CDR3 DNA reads TGTGCCACCAGCAGAGACTTACAGGGTCCCGGGGAGCTGTTTTTT. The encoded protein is CATSRDLQGPGELFF.